The 21 T cell receptor beta chains listed next were all sequenced from one sample in a study of cytomegalovirus exposure and HLA in healthy donors. This PCR relied on a set of 60 Vbeta primers and 13 Jbeta primers. The table came from immunoSEQ multiplex PCR; TCRdb's copy has only in-frame clones and leaves some out. This sample carries about 64,000 clones, with 3.6% going to the ten biggest clones. The sample taken for sequencing was PBMCs. All receptors derive from a woman aged 18-35 years in good health and CMV-seronegative.

Worth noting for this clone: At one end the junction does not follow the germline gene, possibly because of a read error. This rearrangement joins TRBV7-6 to TRBJ2-7; a possible D gene is TRBD2 (7 bases). The CDR3 has 15 amino acids. CDR1 is SGHVS and CDR2 is FNYEAQ in the germline V gene. CDR3 protein: CANSLGGDLTYEQYF. The CDR3 nucleotides read TGTGCCAACAGCTTAGGGGGGGACTTGACCTACGAGCAGTACTTC.

CDR3 loop: CASSSAVGGIFNEQFF. In DNA form, the CDR3 reads TGTGCCAGCAGCTCCGCCGTGGGGGGGATCTTCAATGAGCAGTTCTTC. The V gene is TRBV13, the J gene TRBJ2-1, with 7 bases matching TRBD2. From germline, CDR1 is PRHDT and CDR2 FYEKMQ (reference sequence). The ends lost 4 bases at V and 6 bases at J; junction bases unmatched: 12. There are 16 residues in the CDR3.

The V and J genes are TRBV30 and TRBJ2-7, with D unclear. The CDR3 has 11 amino acids. Per germline, CDR1 GTSNPN and CDR2 SVGIG (reference sequence). Trimming stripped 2 bases from V and 7 bases from J, with 9 bases between. CDR3 DNA sequence: TGTGCCTGGAGTATAACGCGGGAGCAGTACTTC. This gives the protein CAWSITREQYF.

This chain connects TRBV30 to TRBJ1-2; D gene unclear. V was shortened by 0 bases and J by 2 bases, with 13 bases between the two germline ends. The CDR3 length is 15 residues. CDR1 and CDR2 from the germline V gene are GTSNPN and SVGIG (reference sequence). The CDR3 here is CAWSVGGSKNYGYTF. The CDR3 DNA reads TGTGCCTGGAGTGTAGGCGGCAGTAAGAACTATGGCTACACCTTC.

V gene TRBV30 combines with J gene TRBJ2-1, with D tentatively TRBD2 (6 bases). The CDR3 spans 14 residues. V was pared by 3 bases and J by 6 bases, with 15 bases between. Looked up from germline, CDR1 is GTSNPN and CDR2 is SVGIG (reference sequence). The CDR3 reads CAWRGRITGNEQFF. The CDR3 nucleotides are TGTGCCTGGAGGGGGAGGATTACGGGCAATGAGCAGTTCTTC.

The V gene is TRBV2, the J gene TRBJ1-1; the match to TRBD1 covers 7 bases. J gave up 0 bases and V 7 bases, and 8 bases lay outside the gene matches. This CDR3 comprises 15 residues. In germline, CDR1 is SNHLY, CDR2 FYNNEI. This chain's CDR3 is CASIWDSRMNTEAFF. The CDR3, as DNA: TGTGCCAGCATTTGGGACAGCAGGATGAACACTGAAGCTTTCTTT.

V gene TRBV30 combines with J gene TRBJ2-6; the D gene is possibly TRBD1 (6 bases). Germline lookup yields CDR1 GTSNPN and CDR2 SVGIG (reference sequence). V dropped 0 bases and J dropped 0 bases, with 12 bases sitting between them. The CDR3 is made up of 17 amino acids. The CDR3: CAWSVGGAPSGANVLTF. CDR3 bases: TGTGCCTGGAGTGTTGGGGGCGCCCCCTCTGGGGCCAACGTCCTGACTTTC.

CDR3 in DNA: TGTGCCTCCTATCCCCGGGAGATTGCTAACTATGGCTACACCTTC. Its protein product is CASYPREIANYGYTF. The chain employs TRBV30 and TRBJ1-2; no firm D call. Germline values: CDR1 GTSNPN, CDR2 SVGIG (reference sequence). V lost 7 bases and J lost 0, with 18 bases in between. The CDR3 runs 15 residues.

This sequence joins TRBV28 and TRBJ2-7, with TRBD1 matching over 7 bases. The CDR3 spans 15 residues. Germline V lookup: CDR1 MDHEN, CDR2 SYDVKM. Trimming removed 3 bases from V and 1 base from J; junction bases left unmatched: 6. DNA for the CDR3: TGTGCCAGCAGTTTTCACCGACAGGGTTCCTACGAGCAGTACTTC. This encodes CASSFHRQGSYEQYF.

V and J are TRBV5-1 and TRBJ2-3, with TRBD2 matching 10 bases. This CDR3 has 19 amino acids. The junction had 19 bases not matched to a gene; V was cut back by 9 bases and J by 0 bases. Per germline, CDR1 SGHRS and CDR2 YFSETQ. The CDR3 loop reads CATYPGLARFKSSTDTQYF. CDR3 bases: TGCGCCACCTACCCGGGACTAGCGCGATTTAAGTCTAGCACAGATACGCAGTATTTT.

The rearrangement links TRBV7-3 to TRBJ2-1; 7 bases line up with TRBD1. CDR1 and CDR2 (germline): SGHTA, FQGTGA. Trimming removed 3 bases from V and 10 bases from J; junction bases left unmatched: 6. The length of the CDR3 is 13 residues. The CDR3 nucleotides read TGTGCCAGCAGCTTTAGAGTGGACAGGGAGCAGTTCTTC. Protein product: CASSFRVDREQFF.

The J gene is TRBJ1-2, the V gene TRBV23-1; tentatively, D is TRBD1 (6 bases). TRBV23-1 is recorded as an ORF, its role being uncertain. V lost 3 bases to trimming and J lost 6 bases, with 20 bases between them. The CDR3 is 16 amino acids. The CDR3 is CASSHLFLGGAHGYTF. Here the CDR3 DNA reads TGCGCCAGCAGTCACCTCTTCCTGGGGGGGGCCCATGGCTACACCTTC.

The CDR3, as DNA: TGTGCCAGCAGCCAAGATCCGGCGGGCCAAGGCTACGAGCAGTACTTC. Amino acids: CASSQDPAGQGYEQYF. The rearrangement joins TRBV4-2 to TRBJ2-7, with D maybe TRBD2 (5 bases). CDR3 length: 16 amino acids. V shed 0 bases and J shed 3 bases, with 15 bases lying between them. The germline V gene has CDR1 LGHNA and CDR2 YNFKEQ.

The chain links TRBV6-5 to TRBJ1-2; 11 nucleotides match TRBD1. CDR1 and CDR2 (germline): MNHEY, SVGAGI. With 0 bases clipped from V and 6 bases from J, the junction kept 6 bases outside the gene matches. This CDR3 region has 16 residues. CDR3 protein: CASSYSAGTGGNGYTF. The CDR3 DNA is TGTGCCAGCAGTTACTCAGCCGGGACAGGGGGGAATGGCTACACCTTC.

The gene calls are TRBV25-1 and TRBJ2-2; a weak D match, TRBD1 (7 bases). Germline V CDR1 and CDR2: MGHDK, SYGVNS. V was shortened by 8 bases and J by 5 bases, with 15 bases between the two germline ends. This CDR3 region has 14 residues. The CDR3 DNA is TGTGCCAGCGGAACAGGGGACTTAACCGGGGAGCTGTTTTTT. This translates into CASGTGDLTGELFF. Based on the CDR3 plus reference TRBV25-1 and TRBJ2-2, the full variable domain is EADIYQTPRYLVIGTGKKITLECSQTMGHDKMYWYQQDPGMELHLIHYSYGVNSTEKGDLSSESTVSRIRTEHFPLTLESARPSHTSQYLCASGTGDLTGELFFGEGSRLTVL.

This chain links TRBV29-1 with TRBJ2-1; 9 bases match TRBD2. Germline loops: CDR1 SQVTM, CDR2 ANQGSEA. Trimming at V came to 6 bases and at J to 9 bases, leaving 12 bases not matched to a gene. The CDR3 runs 14 residues. The CDR3 spells CSVQGSGGRSEQFF. In DNA, the CDR3 is TGCAGCGTCCAGGGTAGCGGGGGCCGAAGTGAGCAGTTCTTC.

V gene TRBV25-1 combines with J gene TRBJ2-1; TRBD2 agrees at 7 bases. V dropped 2 bases and J dropped 7; count of bases not matched to a gene: 8. This CDR3 is 15 amino acids long. CDR1 and CDR2 (germline): MGHDK, SYGVNS. In nucleotides, the CDR3 is TGTGCCAGCAGTGAAGGGGGGGGTTCCGGTAATGAGCAGTTCTTC. Amino acid sequence: CASSEGGGSGNEQFF.

This chain joins TRBV5-1 and TRBJ1-1, with TRBD1 matching over 7 bases. The trim removed 4 bases at V and 1 base at J, leaving 7 bases unmatched. The CDR3 length is 15 residues. Per germline, CDR1 SGHRS and CDR2 YFSETQ. The CDR3 reads CASSPSGQPNTEAFF. CDR3 DNA sequence: TGCGCCAGCAGCCCCTCGGGACAGCCGAACACTGAAGCTTTCTTT.

The chain has TRBV30 and TRBJ1-2; TRBD1 matches 7 bases. This CDR3 comprises 14 residues. V lost 0 bases and J lost 7; bases outside the gene matches: 8. Germline assignment: CDR1 GTSNPN and CDR2 SVGIG (reference sequence). DNA of the CDR3: TGTGCCTGGAGTGTACGAGACAGGGTAAGTGGCTACACCTTC. The encoded protein is CAWSVRDRVSGYTF.

The rearrangement joins TRBV5-1 to TRBJ1-1; maybe TRBD1 (6 bases). V was clipped by 4 bases and J by 8 bases, with 15 bases between them. The CDR3 runs 13 residues. Germline V gives CDR1 SGHRS, CDR2 YFSETQ. CDR3 protein: CASSPITGSEAFF. The CDR3 DNA reads as TGCGCCAGCAGCCCGATAACAGGGTCCGAAGCTTTCTTT. Drawing the rest from reference TRBV5-1 and TRBJ1-1, the complete variable domain is KAGVTQTPRYLIKTRGQQVTLSCSPISGHRSVSWYQQTPGQGLQFLFEYFSETQRNKGNFPGRFSGRQFSNSRSEMNVSTLELGDSALYLCASSPITGSEAFFGQGTRLTVV.

The chain has TRBV5-1 and TRBJ1-5; no firm D call. V shed 5 bases and J shed 0 bases, with 9 bases lying between them. CDR3 size: 14 residues. The germline gives CDR1 SGHRS, CDR2 YFSETQ. The CDR3, as DNA: TGCGCCAGCAGTGGCAGGTATAGCAATCAGCCCCAGCATTTT. Translation: CASSGRYSNQPQHF.